This T cell receptor (beta chain) appears in the sequencing data of a study of blood T cell repertoires in COVID-19. The overall study: Sites across the United States, Italy and Spain contributed samples from acute and convalescent COVID-19.

As originally analysed: It was from reference gene primer amplification that nucleated cell counts were estimated. Some clones are missing from TCRdb's copy, which holds only in-frame ones; the method was immunoSEQ multiplex PCR. Clonal size and the V and J genes are those of that table, whereas D and trimming came from the DNA. Among roughly 250,000 clones, 80% to 90% were seen once, and the ten largest hold 1.9%. What the recovered Cohort 3 donors had was two negative PCRs, clearance, or symptom resolution. Trimming at V came to 1 base and at J to 8 bases, leaving 8 bases not matched to a gene. The CDR3 loop spans 15 amino acids. Germline CDR1 reads MNHEY; CDR2 reads SVGAGI.

The sample was PBMCs or T cells enriched from blood (not recorded which). V gene TRBV6-5 combines with J gene TRBJ1-2, with 9 nucleotides matching TRBD1. The origin of this receptor is a woman aged 50 to 65 who had recovered from COVID-19. This CDR3 reads CASSYYYRGRSGYTF. CDR3 bases: TGTGCCAGCAGTTACTACTACAGGGGGCGGAGCGGCTACACCTTC.